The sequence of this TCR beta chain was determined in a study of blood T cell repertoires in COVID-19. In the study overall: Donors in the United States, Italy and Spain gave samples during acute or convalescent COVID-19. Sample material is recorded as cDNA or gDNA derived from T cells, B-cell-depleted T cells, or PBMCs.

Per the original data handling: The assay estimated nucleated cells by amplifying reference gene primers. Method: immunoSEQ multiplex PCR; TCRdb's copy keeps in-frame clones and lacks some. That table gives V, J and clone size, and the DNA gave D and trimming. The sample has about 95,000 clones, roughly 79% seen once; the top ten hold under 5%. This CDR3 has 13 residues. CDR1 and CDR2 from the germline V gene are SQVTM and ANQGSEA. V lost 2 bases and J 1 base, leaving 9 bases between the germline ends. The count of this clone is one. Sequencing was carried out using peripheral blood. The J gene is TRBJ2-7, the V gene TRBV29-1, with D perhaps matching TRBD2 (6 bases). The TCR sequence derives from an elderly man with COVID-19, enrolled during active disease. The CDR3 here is CSVESGASYEQYF. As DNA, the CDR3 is TGCAGCGTTGAATCGGGAGCTTCCTACGAGCAGTACTTC.